The 32 T cell receptor beta chains listed next were all sequenced from one sample in a study of human T cells and chemical hapten exposure. Documented time point: patch test 1, 2 weeks after DPC sensitization. Treatment in this sample: therapeutic diphenylcyclopropenone sensitization with weekly scalp DPC. TCRdb fed the RACE reads into MiXCR, producing one record per CDR3 protein. The sample comprises under 130,000 distinct CDR3 sequences, about 10% of which are singletons, and 3.5% rests with the top ten. The specimen was whole blood, collected in connection with sensitization to the hapten diphenylcyclopropenone (DPC). The source of these receptors is a woman aged 40-49 years with alopecia areata. Some clones in this sample may be carry-over from other donors' samples.

This clonotype appeared many times. The CDR3: CASSYIRAGTPTGELFF. The CDR3 nucleotides read TGTGCCAGCAGCTACATAAGAGCCGGGACTCCCACCGGGGAGCTGTTTTTT. This chain joins TRBV5-8 and TRBJ2-2; maybe TRBD2 (6 bases). Trimming stripped 3 bases from V and 4 bases from J, with 19 bases between. CDR3 length equals 17 residues. Germline CDR1 reads SGHTS; CDR2 reads YDEGEE. Supplemented by reference TRBV5-8 and TRBJ2-2, the full variable domain reads EAGVTQSPTHLIKTRGQQATLRCSPISGHTSVYWYQQALGLGLQFLLWYDEGEERNRGNFPPRFSGRQFPNYSSELNVNALELEDSALYLCASSYIRAGTPTGELFFGEGSRLTVL.

This clonotype was seen repeatedly, ten times or more. The junction departs from germline at one end; a sequencing error may be responsible. This rearrangement joins TRBV6-6 to TRBJ1-3; D unresolved. This CDR3 has 19 residues. CDR1 is MNHNY and CDR2 is SVGAGI in the germline V gene (reference sequence). CDR3: CASSSPSTPSTPSENTIYF. DNA for the CDR3: TGTGCCAGCAGTTCCCCTAGCACACCCTCAACCCCGTCTGAAAACACCATATATTTT.

This chain links TRBV19 with TRBJ2-3; D possibly corresponds to TRBD1 (6 bases). CDR1 LNHDA and CDR2 SQIVND come from the germline V gene (reference sequence). This CDR3 contains 14 residues. V was shortened by 7 bases and J by 3 bases, with 14 bases between the two germline ends. CDR3 in DNA: TGTGCCAGTAAACGGGACACACTTACAGATACGCAGTATTTT. Amino acids: CASKRDTLTDTQYF.

This clonotype was counted ten times or more. The CDR3 loop reads CAWTLRGAGNTIYF. CDR3 DNA: TGTGCCTGGACCCTCAGGGGAGCGGGAAACACCATATATTTT. The chain uses TRBV30 and TRBJ1-3, with D tentatively TRBD1 (6 bases). This CDR3 contains 14 residues. V gave up 4 bases and J gave up 4 bases, with 14 bases separating them. CDR1 and CDR2 from the germline V gene are GTSNPN and SVGIG (reference sequence).

This clonotype was picked up a small number of times. The chain is built from TRBV7-3 and TRBJ2-1, with TRBD1 as a possible D gene (5 bases). Germline CDR1 SGHTA, CDR2 FQGTGA. Trimming pared 6 bases from V and 5 bases from J, leaving 11 bases between. The CDR3 sequence is 13 residues long. The CDR3 nucleotides read TGTGCCAGCAGTAGTAGACAGAACAATGAGCAGTTCTTC. It is translated as CASSSRQNNEQFF. Variable domain in full (rest from reference TRBV7-3 and TRBJ2-1): GAGVSQTPSNKVTEKGKYVELRCDPISGHTALYWYRQSLGQGPEFLIYFQGTGAADDSGLPNDRFFAVRPEGSVSTLKIQRTERGDSAVYLCASSSRQNNEQFFGPGTRLTVL.

The CDR3 region is CASSQGTSGANVLTF. Written as DNA, the CDR3 is TGTGCCAGCAGCCAGGGGACCTCTGGGGCCAACGTCCTGACTTTC. The chain joins TRBV7-6 to TRBJ2-6, with TRBD1 as a possible D gene (6 bases). CDR1 is SGHVS, CDR2 FNYEAQ, per germline. The CDR3 length is 15 residues. V shed 5 bases and J shed 0 bases, with 8 bases lying between them. The full variable domain, rest sourced from reference TRBV7-6 and TRBJ2-6, is GAGVSQSPRYKVTKRGQDVALRCDPISGHVSLYWYRQALGQGPEFLTYFNYEAQQDKSGLPNDRFSAERPEGSISTLTIQRTEQRDSAMYRCASSQGTSGANVLTFGAGSRLTVL.

This chain joins TRBV11-2 and TRBJ2-7; D remains ambiguous. This CDR3 is 14 amino acids long. CDR1 is SGHAT and CDR2 is FQNNGV in the germline V gene. V shed 3 bases and J shed 0 bases, with 9 bases lying between them. Here the CDR3 DNA reads TGTGCCAGCAGCTTTGCTGGACGCTCCTACGAGCAGTACTTC. This sequence encodes CASSFAGRSYEQYF.

J is TRBJ1-4 and V is TRBV29-1; maybe TRBD1 (5 bases). The CDR3 consists of 14 residues. Germline V gene data show CDR1 as SQVTM and CDR2 as ANQGSEA. V was clipped by 7 bases and J by 7 bases, with 19 bases between them. The CDR3: CSGGRVGTGEKLFF. CDR3 nucleotides: TGCAGCGGAGGCCGGGTTGGGACGGGTGAAAAACTGTTTTTT.

The rearrangement joins TRBV7-2 to TRBJ1-6; D uncertain. Trimming removed 0 bases from V and 8 bases from J, with 8 bases in between. This CDR3 has 14 amino acids. In germline, CDR1 is SGHTA, CDR2 FQGNSA. The CDR3 region has the DNA TGTGCCAGCAGCTTAGCACCCATAGATTCACCCCTCCACTTT. Amino acids: CASSLAPIDSPLHF.

The chain combines TRBV19 with TRBJ2-1, with D tentatively TRBD2 (7 bases). Germline V lookup: CDR1 LNHDA, CDR2 SQIVND (reference sequence). V lost 6 bases and J 4 bases, leaving 10 bases between the germline ends. CDR3 length: 13 amino acids. CDR3 sequence reads: CASRGGAYNEQFF. CDR3 nucleotides: TGTGCCAGTAGAGGGGGGGCTTACAATGAGCAGTTCTTC.

This clonotype was counted a few times. J is TRBJ2-1 and V is TRBV20-1; 9 bases are shared with TRBD2. V dropped 5 bases and J dropped 3; count of bases not matched to a gene: 8. The CDR3 sequence is 15 residues long. CDR1 is DFQATT and CDR2 is SNEGSKA in the germline V gene (reference sequence). This chain's CDR3 is CSAGTGTSNYNEQFF. DNA of the CDR3: TGCAGTGCTGGGACCGGGACTAGCAACTACAATGAGCAGTTCTTC.

Ten or more counts support this clonotype. The chain has TRBV27 and TRBJ1-5; D gene ambiguous. V was shortened by 6 bases and J by 0 bases, with 12 bases between the two germline ends. Germline CDR1 and CDR2: MNHEY and SMNVEV (reference sequence). The CDR3 consists of 15 residues. The CDR3 loop is CASSQFGNSNQPQHF. The CDR3, as DNA: TGTGCCAGCAGCCAGTTTGGAAATAGCAATCAGCCCCAGCATTTT.

The table lists this clonotype with many counts. The chain employs TRBV30 and TRBJ2-1, with D perhaps TRBD1 (5 bases). The CDR3 loop spans 18 amino acids. Deletions cut 0 bases from V and 4 bases from J, with 22 bases between. Germline CDR1 GTSNPN, CDR2 SVGIG (reference sequence). DNA of the CDR3: TGTGCCTGGAGTGTACTTATCCGGGTAAACAGGCCATACAATGAGCAGTTCTTC. It yields the protein CAWSVLIRVNRPYNEQFF.

The table lists this clonotype with many counts. The chain couples TRBV3-1 to TRBJ1-2; possibly TRBD1 for D (6 bases). This CDR3 region has 14 residues. Trimming took off 0 bases at V and 8 bases at J, with 13 bases between the two ends. Germline V lookup: CDR1 LGHDT, CDR2 YNNKEL (reference sequence). CDR3 protein: CASSQDPRGDGYTF. DNA of the CDR3: TGTGCCAGCAGCCAAGACCCTAGGGGGGACGGCTACACCTTC.

This clonotype showed up just a few times. The gene calls are TRBV3-1 and TRBJ2-1; D is unresolved. The CDR3 length is 12 residues. Trimming took 0 bases from V and 12 from J, leaving 9 bases between them. Germline V gives CDR1 LGHDT, CDR2 YNNKEL (reference sequence). For the CDR3, the DNA is TGTGCCAGCAGCCAAGATCTGCGCGCGCAGTTCTTC. Translation gives CASSQDLRAQFF.

The chain couples TRBV5-1 to TRBJ2-7, with D tentatively TRBD1 (6 bases). Trimming took off 4 bases at V and 5 bases at J, with 19 bases between the two ends. CDR1 SGHRS and CDR2 YFSETQ come from the germline V gene. The CDR3 spans 15 residues. The CDR3 loop reads CASSTLQGARDEQYF. The CDR3 DNA sequence: TGCGCCAGCAGCACCCTACAGGGCGCGAGGGACGAGCAGTACTTC.

The chain joins TRBV27 to TRBJ2-5; the match to TRBD1 covers 8 bases. Germline V gives CDR1 MNHEY, CDR2 SMNVEV (reference sequence). The CDR3 length is 16 residues. V shed 6 bases, J shed 7 bases, and the junction held 16 bases outside the gene matches. The CDR3 DNA reads TGTGCCAGCAGCAACCCCGGACAGGGCTTCCCCGTGACCCAGTACTTC. Its protein is CASSNPGQGFPVTQYF.

This clonotype appeared a few times. The rearrangement links TRBV24-1 to TRBJ2-7; the match to TRBD1 covers 8 bases. In germline, CDR1 is KGHDR, CDR2 SFDVKD. After removal of 5 bases from V and 6 bases from J, the junction contained 11 bases not matched to a gene. The CDR3 has 15 residues. CDR3 sequence reads: CATSATSGGPGEQYF. The CDR3 nucleotides read TGTGCCACCAGTGCAACCTCAGGGGGCCCGGGCGAGCAGTACTTC.

This clonotype was detected a few times. The chain combines TRBV30 with TRBJ1-1, with D unclear. Germline-derived CDR1 and CDR2 are GTSNPN and SVGIG (reference sequence). The CDR3 is made up of 13 amino acids. V lost 6 bases and J lost 4, with 15 bases in between. The CDR3 DNA reads TGTGCCTGCTACACCCCCGGTATCACTGAAGCTTTCTTT. Translating it yields CACYTPGITEAFF.

The chain recombines TRBV19 with TRBJ2-7; the match to TRBD2 covers 8 bases. The length of the CDR3 is 14 residues. Germline V gives CDR1 LNHDA, CDR2 SQIVND (reference sequence). After removal of 0 bases from V and 5 bases from J, the junction contained 3 bases not matched to a gene. CDR3 amino acids: CASSIDGRAHEQYF. Written as DNA, the CDR3 is TGTGCCAGTAGTATAGACGGGAGGGCCCACGAGCAGTACTTC.

In regard to this clonotype: A much larger clone sits a single nucleotide away, making a read error possible. This chain connects TRBV5-6 to TRBJ2-7, with TRBD2 matching over 7 bases. This CDR3 has 15 amino acids. Germline V CDR1 and CDR2: SGHDT, YYEEEE. The CDR3 DNA reads as TGTCCCAGCAGCCCCCCGGGGCTAGCGGCCTACGAGCAGTACTTC. Translated: CPSSPPGLAAYEQYF.

This clonotype was picked up many times. The V gene is TRBV4-1, the J gene TRBJ2-6; TRBD1 aligns across 7 bases. The CDR3 consists of 16 residues. Trimming cost V 3 bases and J 4 bases; bases outside gene matches: 6. Germline values: CDR1 MGHRA, CDR2 YSYEKL. DNA of the CDR3: TGCGCCAGCAGCCAGTTCCAGGGGGTCGGGGCCAACGTCCTGACTTTC. Encoded protein: CASSQFQGVGANVLTF.

Many counts were recorded for this clonotype. The J gene is TRBJ1-5, the V gene TRBV7-2; D remains unclear. Trimming pared 4 bases from V and 6 bases from J, leaving 10 bases between. The CDR3 contains 13 residues. Germline V gene lookup returns CDR1 SGHTA and CDR2 FQGNSA. The CDR3 nucleotides are TGTGCCAGCAGCTATAAACATTCTCAGCCCCAGCATTTT. Encoded protein: CASSYKHSQPQHF.

The rearrangement links TRBV7-2 to TRBJ2-6, with 10 bases matching TRBD1. This CDR3 is built from 19 residues. The V gene's germline CDR1 is SGHTA and CDR2 FQGNSA. With 5 bases clipped from V and 1 base from J, the junction kept 11 bases outside the gene matches. DNA of the CDR3: TGTGCCAGCAGCCCTAGGGGGACAGGGGTCTCGTCTGGGGCCAACGTCCTGACTTTC. Translated: CASSPRGTGVSSGANVLTF.

This chain joins TRBV29-1 and TRBJ2-7; weak D call: TRBD1 (6 bases). The CDR3 totals 12 residues. Germline V gives CDR1 SQVTM, CDR2 ANQGSEA. With 7 bases removed from V and 6 bases from J, the gap between germline ends came to 16 bases. Here the CDR3 DNA reads TGCAGCGCGGGGACACCAAATATCGAGCAGTACTTC. This gives the protein CSAGTPNIEQYF.

This clonotype has a count of ten or more. The J gene is TRBJ2-4, the V gene TRBV7-2, with D perhaps matching TRBD1 or TRBD2 (6 bases each). The CDR3 consists of 14 residues. The germline CDR1 and CDR2 sequences are SGHTA and FQGNSA. The V end was cut by 4 bases, the J end by 8 bases, with 15 bases between. CDR3 amino acids: CASSSGGPWDIQYF. The CDR3 DNA follows: TGTGCCAGCAGCTCCGGGGGCCCTTGGGACATTCAGTACTTC.

This clonotype has ten or more counts. V and J are TRBV12-3 or TRBV12-4 and TRBJ2-3; 9 bases match TRBD1. The CDR3 has 15 amino acids. Losses at the gene ends were 6 bases for V and 4 bases for J; bases not matched to a gene: 8. The CDR3 DNA is TGTGCCAGCAGAAGCACAGGGGGCATCGCAGATACGCAGTATTTT. It is translated as CASRSTGGIADTQYF.

The V call is TRBV6-5, the J call TRBJ1-6; 8 bases are shared with TRBD1. Germline trimming cut 0 bases from V and 7 bases from J; bases unmatched to any gene: 2. This CDR3 has 15 amino acids. Germline values: CDR1 MNHEY, CDR2 SVGAGI. The DNA of the CDR3 is TGTGCCAGCAGTTACTCACGACAGGGGAATTCACCCCTCCACTTT. It yields the protein CASSYSRQGNSPLHF.

This clonotype was picked up a small number of times. The V gene is TRBV19, the J gene TRBJ2-7, with TRBD1 identical over 9 bases. There are 15 residues in the CDR3. J lost 4 bases, V lost 3 bases, and 7 bases had no gene match. The germline CDR1 and CDR2 sequences are LNHDA and SQIVND (reference sequence). CDR3 protein: CASSIRRDRDYEQYF. The CDR3 DNA is TGTGCCAGTAGTATCAGGCGGGACAGGGATTACGAGCAGTACTTC.

The chain links TRBV4-1 to TRBJ2-5, with a tentative D call TRBD2 (5 bases). CDR3 size: 15 residues. Trimming left V 2 bases short and J 6 bases short, with 16 bases between. Germline V gene sequence: CDR1 MGHRA, CDR2 YSYEKL. The CDR3 is CASSQPEHTGKTQYF. In DNA form, the CDR3 reads TGCGCCAGCAGCCAACCCGAGCATACCGGGAAGACCCAGTACTTC.

This clonotype showed up just a few times. V is TRBV7-2 and J is TRBJ2-1; D unresolved. The CDR3 is 14 residues long. Germline V gives CDR1 SGHTA, CDR2 FQGNSA. V lost 2 bases to trimming and J lost 0 bases, with 5 bases between them. The CDR3 nucleotides read TGTGCCAGCAGCTTAAGTAGCTCCTACAATGAGCAGTTCTTC. Translating it yields CASSLSSSYNEQFF. The full variable domain, with the rest looked up from reference TRBV7-2 and TRBJ2-1, is GAGVSQSPSNKVTEKGKDVELRCDPISGHTALYWYRQSLGQGLEFLIYFQGNSAPDKSGLPSDRFSAERTGGSVSTLTIQRTQQEDSAVYLCASSLSSSYNEQFFGPGTRLTVL.

This clonotype was observed at least ten times. This rearrangement joins TRBV7-9 to TRBJ1-1, with unresolved D. V was cut by 8 bases and J by 8 bases, with 12 bases left in between. This CDR3 comprises 11 residues. The germline gives CDR1 SEHNR, CDR2 FQNEAQ (reference sequence). CDR3 region: CASADSREAFF. In DNA, the CDR3 is TGTGCCAGCGCAGATAGCAGGGAAGCTTTCTTT.